Below, 5 T cell receptor beta chains from the same sample are listed, as sequenced in a study of blood T cell repertoires in COVID-19. Repertoires were generated with immunoSEQ multiplex PCR, while TCRdb's copy carries only in-frame clones and drops some. In the table there are around 250,000 clones, around 86% of which are singletons. The specimen sequenced was peripheral blood. These receptors all come from a man at least 80 years old with acute or convalescent COVID-19.

The V gene is TRBV5-4, the J gene TRBJ2-5, with TRBD2 matching 11 bases. There are 17 residues in the CDR3. With 5 bases clipped from V and 4 bases from J, the junction kept 13 bases outside the gene matches. The germline V gene encodes CDR1 SGHNT and CDR2 YYREEE (reference sequence). The CDR3 coding sequence is TGTGCCAGCAGGAGGGGACTAGCGGATCCCAGTGGAGAGACCCAGTACTTC. As protein: CASRRGLADPSGETQYF.

The chain uses TRBV6-2 or TRBV6-3 and TRBJ2-1; D is uncertain. V dropped 2 bases and J dropped 1 base, with 12 bases sitting between them. The CDR3 has 16 residues. Germline CDR1 is MNHEY and CDR2 is SVGEGT. CDR3 sequence: CASSYPRGSSYNEQFF. DNA of the CDR3: TGTGCCAGCAGTTACCCGCGAGGCAGTTCCTACAATGAGCAGTTCTTC.

The chain employs TRBV3-1 (or the pseudogene TRBV3-2) and TRBJ1-5, with D hard to call. The germline V gene has CDR1 LGHDT and CDR2 YNNKEL (reference sequence). The CDR3 is 14 amino acids. The germline V and J ends were trimmed by 4 bases and 0 bases, with 7 bases remaining between them. CDR3 amino acids: CASSPYSSNQPQHF. The DNA for the CDR3 is TGTGCCAGCAGCCCCTACAGTAGCAATCAGCCCCAGCATTTT.

The V gene is TRBV4-1, the J gene TRBJ1-6; no definite D call. The CDR3 is 17 residues long. Germline CDR1 is MGHRA and CDR2 is YSYEKL. Trimming took 3 bases from V and 0 from J, leaving 12 bases between them. CDR3 nucleotides: TGCGCCAGCAGCCAGGGAGGTGGAGTCTCCTATAATTCACCCCTCCACTTT. Amino acid sequence: CASSQGGGVSYNSPLHF.

The gene calls are TRBV18 and TRBJ2-1, with TRBD2 matching 7 bases. The CDR3 runs 15 residues. V shed 6 bases, J shed 4 bases, and the junction held 9 bases outside the gene matches. CDR1 is KGHSH, CDR2 LQKENI, per germline. The CDR3 region is CASSRGRGDYNEQFF. The CDR3, as DNA: TGTGCCAGCTCGCGCGGGAGAGGGGATTACAATGAGCAGTTCTTC.